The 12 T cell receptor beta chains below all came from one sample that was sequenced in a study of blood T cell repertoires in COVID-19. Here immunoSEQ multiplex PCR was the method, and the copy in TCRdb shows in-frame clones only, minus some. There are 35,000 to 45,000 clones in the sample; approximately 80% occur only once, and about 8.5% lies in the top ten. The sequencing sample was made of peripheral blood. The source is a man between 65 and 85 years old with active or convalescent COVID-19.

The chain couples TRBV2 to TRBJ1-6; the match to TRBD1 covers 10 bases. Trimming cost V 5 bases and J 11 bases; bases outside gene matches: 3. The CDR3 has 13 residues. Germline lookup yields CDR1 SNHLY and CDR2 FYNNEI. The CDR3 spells CASSPGQGTPLHF. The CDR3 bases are TGTGCCAGCAGTCCGGGACAGGGGACACCCCTCCACTTT.

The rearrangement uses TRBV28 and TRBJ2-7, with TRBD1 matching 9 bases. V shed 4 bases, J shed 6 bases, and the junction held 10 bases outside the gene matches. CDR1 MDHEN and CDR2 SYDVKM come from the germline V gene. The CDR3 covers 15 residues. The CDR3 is CASSSQGQGIFEQYF. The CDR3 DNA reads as TGTGCCAGCAGTTCACAAGGACAGGGGATCTTCGAGCAGTACTTC.

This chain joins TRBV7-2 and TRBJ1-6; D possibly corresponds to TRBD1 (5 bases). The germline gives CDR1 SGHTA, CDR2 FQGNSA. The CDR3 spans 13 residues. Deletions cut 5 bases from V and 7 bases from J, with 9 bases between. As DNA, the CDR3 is TGTGCCAGCAGCCGCGACAGAAATTCACCCCTCCACTTT. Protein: CASSRDRNSPLHF.

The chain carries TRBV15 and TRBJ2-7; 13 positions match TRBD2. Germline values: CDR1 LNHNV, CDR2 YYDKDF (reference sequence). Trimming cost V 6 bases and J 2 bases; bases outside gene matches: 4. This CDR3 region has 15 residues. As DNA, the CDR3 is TGTGCCACCAGGGAGACTAGCGGGGGGACCTACGAGCAGTACTTC. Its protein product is CATRETSGGTYEQYF.

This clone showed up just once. The CDR3 reads CASSLDRWDSRGNQPQHF. CDR3 nucleotides: TGCGCCAGCAGCTTGGATAGGTGGGACAGCAGGGGCAATCAGCCCCAGCATTTT. The chain joins TRBV5-1 to TRBJ1-5, with TRBD1 matching 7 bases. J lost 2 bases, V lost 0 bases, and 11 bases had no gene match. Germline-derived CDR1 and CDR2 are SGHRS and YFSETQ. This CDR3 region has 18 residues.

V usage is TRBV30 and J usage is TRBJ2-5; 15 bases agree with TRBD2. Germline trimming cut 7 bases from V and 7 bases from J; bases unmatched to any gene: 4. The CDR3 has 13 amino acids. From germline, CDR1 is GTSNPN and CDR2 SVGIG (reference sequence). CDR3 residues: CASGLAGGGTQYF. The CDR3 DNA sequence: TGTGCCTCGGGACTAGCGGGAGGCGGGACCCAGTACTTC.

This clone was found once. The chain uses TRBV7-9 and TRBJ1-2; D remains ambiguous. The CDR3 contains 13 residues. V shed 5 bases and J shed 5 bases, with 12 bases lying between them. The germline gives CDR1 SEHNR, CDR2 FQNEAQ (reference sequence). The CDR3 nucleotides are TGTGCCAGCAGCCCTCCGAGCCCATATGGCTACACCTTC. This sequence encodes CASSPPSPYGYTF.

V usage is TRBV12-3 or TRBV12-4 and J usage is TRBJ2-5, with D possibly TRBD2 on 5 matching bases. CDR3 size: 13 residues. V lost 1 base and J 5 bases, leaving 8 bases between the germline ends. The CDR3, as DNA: TGTGCCAGCAGTTTAGGAGGGTTCGAGACCCAGTACTTC. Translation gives CASSLGGFETQYF.

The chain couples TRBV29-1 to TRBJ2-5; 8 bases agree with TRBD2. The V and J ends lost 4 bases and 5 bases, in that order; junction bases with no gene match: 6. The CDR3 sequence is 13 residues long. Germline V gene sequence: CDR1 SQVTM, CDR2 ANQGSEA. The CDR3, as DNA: TGCAGCGTTGTTCCCCGGGGGGGGGAGACCCAGTACTTC. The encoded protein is CSVVPRGGETQYF.

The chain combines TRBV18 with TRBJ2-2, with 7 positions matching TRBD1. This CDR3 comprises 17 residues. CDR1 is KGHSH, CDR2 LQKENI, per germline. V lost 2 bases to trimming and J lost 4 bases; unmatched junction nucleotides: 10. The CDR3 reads CASSPIGTADVTGELFF. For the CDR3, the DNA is TGTGCCAGCTCACCAATTGGGACAGCGGACGTCACCGGGGAGCTGTTTTTT.

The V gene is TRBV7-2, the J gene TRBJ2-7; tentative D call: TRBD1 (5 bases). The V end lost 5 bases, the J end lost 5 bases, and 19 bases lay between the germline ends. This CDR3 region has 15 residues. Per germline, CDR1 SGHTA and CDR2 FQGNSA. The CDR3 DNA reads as TGTGCCAGCAGCCCCCTAGAAGGGGTTTCCCACGAGCAGTACTTC. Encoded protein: CASSPLEGVSHEQYF.

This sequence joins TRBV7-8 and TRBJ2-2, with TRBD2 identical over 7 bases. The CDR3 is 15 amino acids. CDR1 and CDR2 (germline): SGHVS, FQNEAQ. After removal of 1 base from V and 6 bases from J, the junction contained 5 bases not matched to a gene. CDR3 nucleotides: TGTGCCAGCAGCTTAGGATGGAGCGGGGCCGGGGAGCTGTTTTTT. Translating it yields CASSLGWSGAGELFF.